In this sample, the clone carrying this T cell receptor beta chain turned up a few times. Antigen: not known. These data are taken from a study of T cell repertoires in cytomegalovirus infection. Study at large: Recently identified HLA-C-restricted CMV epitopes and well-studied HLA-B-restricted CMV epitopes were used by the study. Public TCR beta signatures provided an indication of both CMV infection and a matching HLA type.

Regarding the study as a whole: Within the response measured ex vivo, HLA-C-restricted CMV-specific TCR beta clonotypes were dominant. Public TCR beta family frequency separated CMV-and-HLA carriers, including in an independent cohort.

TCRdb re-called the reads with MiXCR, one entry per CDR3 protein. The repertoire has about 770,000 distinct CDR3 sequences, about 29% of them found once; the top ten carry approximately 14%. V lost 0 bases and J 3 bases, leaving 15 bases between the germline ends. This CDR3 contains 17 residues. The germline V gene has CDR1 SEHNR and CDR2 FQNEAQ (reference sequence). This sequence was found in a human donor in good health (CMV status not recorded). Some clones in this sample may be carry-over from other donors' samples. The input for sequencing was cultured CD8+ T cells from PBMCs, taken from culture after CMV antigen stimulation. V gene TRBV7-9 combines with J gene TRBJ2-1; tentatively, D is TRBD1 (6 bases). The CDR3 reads CASSLALAGDDYNEQFF. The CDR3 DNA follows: TGTGCCAGCAGCTTAGCGCTGGCAGGGGATGACTACAATGAGCAGTTCTTC.